Sequencing of this T cell receptor beta chain was carried out in a study of shared clonotypes between healthy human individuals. Study results and limitations: Expectations were that clonotype sharing among donors would be affected by sequencing depth. Estimated richness was generally greater in naive than memory subsets. Approximately 5.4% of naive CD4 clonotypes were common to a handful of donors.

The table came from immunoSEQ multiplex PCR; TCRdb's copy has only in-frame clones and leaves some out. Here the sample spans about 980,000 clones, around three quarters being singletons. As concerns this clone: Its specificity is not known.

Free of recent acute infections or vaccinations, the donors were healthy HIV-negative adults. The receptor comes from a man aged 18 to 29 in good health. Sequences were obtained from memory CD4+ T cells sorted from blood. Subset of the sample: CD45RA-negative fraction.

CDR3 in amino acids: CASSFPGAETQYF. The DNA for the CDR3 is TGCGCCAGCAGCTTTCCGGGGGCAGAGACCCAGTACTTC. The chain links TRBV5-1 to TRBJ2-5; perhaps D is TRBD1 or TRBD2 (6 bases each). Germline V gene data show CDR1 as SGHRS and CDR2 as YFSETQ. V was clipped by 2 bases and J by 4 bases, with 9 bases between them. The CDR3 length is 13 residues.